This T cell receptor beta chain was documented in a study of vaccination effects on CD4 cells after COVID-19 (dated by TCRdb to between 2021 and 2023). Background for the entire study: To identify antigen-specific CD4+ T cell clonotypes by their expansion, the ViraFEST assay first stimulated PBMC with viral peptide pools and then applied TCR sequencing. Two doses of either the BNT162b2 or the mRNA-1273 mRNA SARS-CoV-2 vaccine were administered to participants. A total of some eleven COVID-19 convalescent patients and a handful of SARS-CoV-2-naive healthy vaccine recipients were included in the full study. In the study, cultures from other donors were sequenced using the Oncomine TCR Beta short-read assay on an Illumina iSeq 100. Each well held roughly 2 million PBMC cultured in IMDM containing approximately 5.3% human AB serum, about 10 IU/ml IL-2 and gentamicin, along with around 9.4 ug/ml peptides. SARS-CoV-2 spike-specific CD4+ TCR repertoires from before and after mRNA vaccination were compared in COVID-19 convalescent patients and in infection-naive vaccine recipients.

After approximately eleven days of culture, CD4+ T cells were isolated with the EasySep CD4+ T cell isolation kit. Healthy vaccine recipients had no prior SARS-CoV-2 infection, confirmed by negative nucleocapsid antibodies before and after vaccination. On days 3 and 7, half of the culture medium was replaced with fresh IL-2-containing medium. Unless noted otherwise, every peptide stimulation condition was cultured in triplicate wells. PBMC were separated from whole blood using Ficoll-Paque Plus gradient centrifugation and were then either cryopreserved at -140C or used fresh. The QIAamp micro DNA kit was used to extract genomic DNA from the cultured CD4+ T cells. Library generation was performed with the immunoSEQ multiplex PCR assay. DNA from the CD4+ T cells that had been cultured and isolated underwent TCR beta CDR3 sequencing. As for the authors' bioinformatics: Non-productive TCR sequences were removed and reads were trimmed to the CDR3 region, keeping CDR3s of at least 7 amino acids. The MANAFEST web app was used to pick out antigen-specific clonotypes by comparing their expansion in peptide wells with that in reference cultures. To count as positive, a clone had to show expansion at FDR<0.05 compared with the reference and with all other wells, an odds ratio above 5, and a frequency above 0.1% in two replicate wells. Clonotypes significantly expanded in SARS-CoV-2 spike wells and in at least one common cold coronavirus spike condition were defined as cross-reactive. CDR3 similarity was assessed by Levenshtein distance using the stringdist R package, and unrooted trees were constructed with ape in R 3.6.1. Held by TCRdb, this immuneACCESS table contains in-frame sequences only and omits some clones. Under half of the omission traces to an unresolved V gene where checked; the cause of the rest is unknown. The V and J calls and the clone size are those of that table, but D and trimming were determined from the DNA. The sample includes under 50,000 clones, with about 67% observed a single time. The top ten constitute 4.5% to 6.5% of the sample.

General study outcomes and caveats: Limitations of the study were the small number of convalescent patients and the absence of early post-infection timepoints. Among healthy vaccine recipients, nearly all vaccine-induced clones were SARS-CoV-2 mono-reactive, and only 1 of 255 was cross-reactive with common cold coronaviruses. Clones induced by infection and clones induced by vaccination both contracted markedly at late timepoints after vaccination, which fits with T cell responses waning over time.

To note about this clone: Its antigen target is currently unknown. Per-base quality was not reported, and no clone a single base away is much larger than it.

CDR3 length: 18 amino acids, cysteine to phenylalanine. CDR3 DNA is the only sequence kept; it has 54 bases, read in frame from the first base. V is reduced by 1 base and J by 6 bases, leaving a spacing of 23 bases between them. The source is a human donor who received a COVID-19 vaccine. Recombination joined TRBV5-3 with TRBJ1-5, with the D gene too uncertain to name. TRBV5-3 is recorded as an ORF, its role being uncertain. The sequencing used CD4+ T cells from PBMCs cultured without peptide, collected before COVID-19 vaccination. For the CDR3, the sequence is CARSLYRFRPRDCQPQHF. In nucleotide form, the sequence is TGTGCCAGAAGCTTGTATCGGTTCAGACCTCGAGATTGTCAGCCCCAGCATTTT.